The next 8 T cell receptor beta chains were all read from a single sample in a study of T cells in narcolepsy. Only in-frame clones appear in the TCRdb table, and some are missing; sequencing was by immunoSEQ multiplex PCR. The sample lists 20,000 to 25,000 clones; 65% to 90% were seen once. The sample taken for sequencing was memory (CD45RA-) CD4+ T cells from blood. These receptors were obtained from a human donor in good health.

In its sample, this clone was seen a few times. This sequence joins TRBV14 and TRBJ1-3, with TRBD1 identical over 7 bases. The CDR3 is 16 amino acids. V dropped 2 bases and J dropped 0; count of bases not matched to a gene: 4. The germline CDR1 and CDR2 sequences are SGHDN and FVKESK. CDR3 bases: TGTGCCAGCAGCCAAATCGCAGGGGGCTCTGGAAACACCATATATTTT. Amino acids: CASSQIAGGSGNTIYF.

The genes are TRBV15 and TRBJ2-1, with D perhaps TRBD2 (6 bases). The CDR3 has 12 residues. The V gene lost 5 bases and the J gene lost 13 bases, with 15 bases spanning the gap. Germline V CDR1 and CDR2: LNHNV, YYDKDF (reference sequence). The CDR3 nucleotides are TGTGCCACCAGCCCGGGGGAGAGGAGTCAGTTCTTC. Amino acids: CATSPGERSQFF.

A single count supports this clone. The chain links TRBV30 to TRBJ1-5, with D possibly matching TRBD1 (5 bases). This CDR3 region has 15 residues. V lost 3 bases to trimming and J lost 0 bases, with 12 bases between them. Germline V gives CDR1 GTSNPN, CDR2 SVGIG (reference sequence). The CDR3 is CAWSVTAYSNQPQHF. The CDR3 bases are TGTGCCTGGAGCGTGACAGCATATAGCAATCAGCCCCAGCATTTT.

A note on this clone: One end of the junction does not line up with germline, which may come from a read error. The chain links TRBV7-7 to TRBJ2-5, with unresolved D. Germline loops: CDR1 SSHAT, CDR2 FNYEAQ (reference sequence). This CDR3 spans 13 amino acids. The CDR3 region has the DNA TGTGCTAGCAGCTTATCTCAGCAAGAGACCCAGTACTTC. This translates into CASSLSQQETQYF.

CDR3 in amino acids: CASSLGQIAAGELFF. In nucleotides, the CDR3 is TGTGCCAGCAGTTTGGGCCAGATCGCGGCCGGGGAGCTGTTTTTT. The chain uses TRBV28 and TRBJ2-2; D ambiguous. Germline V CDR1 and CDR2: MDHEN, SYDVKM. Trimming pared 3 bases from V and 6 bases from J, leaving 14 bases between. The CDR3 runs 15 residues.

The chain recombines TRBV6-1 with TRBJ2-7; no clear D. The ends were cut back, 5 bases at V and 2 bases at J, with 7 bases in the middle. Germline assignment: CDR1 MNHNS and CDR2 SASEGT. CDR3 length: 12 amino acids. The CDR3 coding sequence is TGTGCCAGCAGTACAGAACCCTACGAGCAGTACTTC. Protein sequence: CASSTEPYEQYF.

The CDR3 loop reads CASSIDLGAFF. CDR3 sequence (DNA): TGTGCCAGTAGTATAGATCTGGGAGCTTTCTTT. The V call is TRBV19, the J call TRBJ1-1; no definite D call. Germline CDR1 LNHDA, CDR2 SQIVND (reference sequence). Trimming shortened V by 0 bases and J by 10 bases, and 6 bases separated the two germline ends. This CDR3 spans 11 amino acids.

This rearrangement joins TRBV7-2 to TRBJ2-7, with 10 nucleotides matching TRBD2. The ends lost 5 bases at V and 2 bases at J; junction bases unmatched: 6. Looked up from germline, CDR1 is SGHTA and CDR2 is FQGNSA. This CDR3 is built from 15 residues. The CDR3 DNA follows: TGTGCCAGCAGCCTGGGACTAGCGCATACCTACGAGCAGTACTTC. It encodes CASSLGLAHTYEQYF. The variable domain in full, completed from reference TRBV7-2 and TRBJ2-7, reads GAGVSQSPSNKVTEKGKDVELRCDPISGHTALYWYRQSLGQGLEFLIYFQGNSAPDKSGLPSDRFSAERTGGSVSTLTIQRTQQEDSAVYLCASSLGLAHTYEQYFGPGTRLTVT.